One sample yielded the 6 T cell receptor beta chains listed below, sequenced in a study of T cell repertoires in cytomegalovirus infection. The antigens for these receptors are not known. TCRdb re-called the reads through MiXCR, storing one row per CDR3 protein. The top ten clones hold roughly 77% of a sample with over 100,000 distinct CDR3 sequences, around 31% of them seen once. The sample was CD8+ T cells from cultured PBMCs, taken from culture after CMV antigen stimulation. The receptors were sampled from a human donor in good health (CMV status not recorded). Some clones in this sample may be carry-over from other donors' samples.

This clonotype was detected ten times or more. The chain employs TRBV7-9 and TRBJ1-1; TRBD1 agrees at 8 bases. Germline loops: CDR1 SEHNR, CDR2 FQNEAQ (reference sequence). V gave up 5 bases and J gave up 1 base; unmatched junction bases: 12. The CDR3 runs 17 residues. The CDR3 region has the DNA TGTGCCAGCAGCCCCAGTCAGGGGGCCGGGGGGAACACTGAAGCTTTCTTT. Translated, it gives CASSPSQGAGGNTEAFF.

This rearrangement joins TRBV9 to TRBJ1-6; D not resolved. V gave up 3 bases and J gave up 0 bases, with 7 bases separating them. The CDR3 has 15 residues. CDR1 is SGDLS, CDR2 YYNGEE, per germline. The CDR3 here is CASSAQSSYNSPLHF. Written as DNA, the CDR3 is TGTGCCAGCAGCGCACAGAGCTCCTATAATTCACCCCTCCACTTT.

This clonotype was counted a few times. V is TRBV12-3 or TRBV12-4 and J is TRBJ1-2, with 8 bases that match TRBD1. After removal of 3 bases from V and 4 bases from J, the junction contained 4 bases not matched to a gene. The CDR3 totals 14 residues. CDR3 sequence (DNA): TGTGCCAGCAGTTTGGGACAGGAGGTCTATGGCTACACCTTC. Amino acid sequence: CASSLGQEVYGYTF.

This clonotype was counted at least ten times. V gene TRBV7-9 combines with J gene TRBJ1-1, with unresolved D. This CDR3 has 12 amino acids. The germline V gene has CDR1 SEHNR and CDR2 FQNEAQ (reference sequence). V was cut by 4 bases and J by 4 bases, with 7 bases left in between. The CDR3 loop reads CASSSQSTEAFF. CDR3 nucleotide sequence: TGTGCCAGCAGCTCTCAAAGCACTGAAGCTTTCTTT.

This clonotype was picked up many times. CDR3 sequence: CASSQDGGGLGTDTQYF. Written as DNA, the CDR3 is TGCGCCAGCAGCCAAGACGGCGGGGGGCTAGGCACAGATACGCAGTATTTT. The chain has TRBV4-1 and TRBJ2-3; 8 nucleotides match TRBD2. The junction had 6 bases not matched to a gene; V was cut back by 0 bases and J by 1 base. This CDR3 comprises 17 residues. Looked up from germline, CDR1 is MGHRA and CDR2 is YSYEKL.

The chain combines TRBV4-1 with TRBJ2-1; 15 bases are shared with TRBD2. The CDR3 extends over 20 amino acids. Germline V gives CDR1 MGHRA, CDR2 YSYEKL. Unmatched junction bases numbered 16, after V lost 3 bases and J lost 7 bases. DNA for the CDR3: TGCGCCAGCAGCCAGGGGGGACTAGCGGGGGGCAAGGCATTTTGGAATGAGCAGTTCTTC. This encodes CASSQGGLAGGKAFWNEQFF.